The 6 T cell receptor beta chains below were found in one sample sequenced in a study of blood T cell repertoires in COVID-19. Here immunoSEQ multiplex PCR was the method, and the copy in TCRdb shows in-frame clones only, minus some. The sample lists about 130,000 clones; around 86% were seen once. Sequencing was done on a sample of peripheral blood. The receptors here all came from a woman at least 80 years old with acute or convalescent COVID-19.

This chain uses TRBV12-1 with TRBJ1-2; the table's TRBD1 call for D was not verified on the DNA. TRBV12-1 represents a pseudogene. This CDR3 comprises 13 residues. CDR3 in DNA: TGTGCCAGCAGCTTTGACAGCAACTATGGCTACACCTTC. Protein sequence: CASSFDSNYGYTF.

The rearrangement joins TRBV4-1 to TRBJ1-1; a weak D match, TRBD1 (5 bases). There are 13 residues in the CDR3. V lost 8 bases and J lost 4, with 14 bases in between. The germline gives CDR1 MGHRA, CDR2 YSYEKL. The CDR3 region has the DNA TGCGCCAGCGGGGCGCAGATCACCACTGAAGCTTTCTTT. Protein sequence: CASGAQITTEAFF.

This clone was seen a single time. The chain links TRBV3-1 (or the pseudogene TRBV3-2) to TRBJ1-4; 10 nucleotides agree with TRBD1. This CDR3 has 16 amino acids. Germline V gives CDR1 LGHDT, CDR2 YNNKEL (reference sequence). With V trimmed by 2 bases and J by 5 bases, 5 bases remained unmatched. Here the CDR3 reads CASSQYDRGQNEKLFF. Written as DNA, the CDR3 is TGTGCCAGCAGCCAATACGACAGGGGGCAGAATGAAAAACTGTTTTTT.

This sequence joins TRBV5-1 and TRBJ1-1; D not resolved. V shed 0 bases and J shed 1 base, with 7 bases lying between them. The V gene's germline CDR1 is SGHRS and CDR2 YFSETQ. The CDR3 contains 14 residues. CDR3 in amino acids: CASSLGSQNTEAFF. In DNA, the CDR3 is TGCGCCAGCAGCTTGGGTTCCCAGAACACTGAAGCTTTCTTT.

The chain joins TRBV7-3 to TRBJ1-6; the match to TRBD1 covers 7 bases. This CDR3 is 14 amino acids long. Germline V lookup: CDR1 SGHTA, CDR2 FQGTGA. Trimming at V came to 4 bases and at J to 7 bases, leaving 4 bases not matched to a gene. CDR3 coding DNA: TGTGCCAGCAGCTCGGACAGGTTGAATTCACCCCTCCACTTT. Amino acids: CASSSDRLNSPLHF.

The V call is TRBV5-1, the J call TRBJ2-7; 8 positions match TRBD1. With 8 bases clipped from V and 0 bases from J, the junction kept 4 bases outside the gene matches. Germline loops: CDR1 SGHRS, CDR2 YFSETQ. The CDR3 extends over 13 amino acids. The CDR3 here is CASGQGNSYEQYF. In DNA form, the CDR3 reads TGCGCCAGTGGACAGGGAAACTCCTACGAGCAGTACTTC.